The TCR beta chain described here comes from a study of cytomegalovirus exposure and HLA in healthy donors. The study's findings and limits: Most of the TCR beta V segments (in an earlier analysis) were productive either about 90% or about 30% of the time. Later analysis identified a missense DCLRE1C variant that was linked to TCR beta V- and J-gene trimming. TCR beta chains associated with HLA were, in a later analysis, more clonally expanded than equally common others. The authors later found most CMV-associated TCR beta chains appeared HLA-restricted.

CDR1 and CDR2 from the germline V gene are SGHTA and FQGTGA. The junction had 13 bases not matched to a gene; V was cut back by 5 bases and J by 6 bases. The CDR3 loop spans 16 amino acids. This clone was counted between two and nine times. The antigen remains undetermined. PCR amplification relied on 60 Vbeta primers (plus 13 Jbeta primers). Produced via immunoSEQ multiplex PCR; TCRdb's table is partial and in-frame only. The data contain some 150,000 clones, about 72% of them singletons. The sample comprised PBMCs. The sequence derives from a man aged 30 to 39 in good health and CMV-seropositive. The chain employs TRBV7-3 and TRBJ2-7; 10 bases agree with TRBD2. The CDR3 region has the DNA TGTGCCAGCAGCCGCTCGACGGTAGCGGGGGGTGGCGAGCAGTACTTC. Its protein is CASSRSTVAGGGEQYF. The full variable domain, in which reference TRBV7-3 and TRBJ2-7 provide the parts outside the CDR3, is GAGVSQTPSNKVTEKGKYVELRCDPISGHTALYWYRQSLGQGPEFLIYFQGTGAADDSGLPNDRFFAVRPEGSVSTLKIQRTERGDSAVYLCASSRSTVAGGGEQYFGPGTRLTVT.